The 29 T cell receptor beta chains presented below share a single source sample, sequenced in a study of blood T cells in healthy people across ages. Together with a sample-barcoded 5' primer, a J-beta primer mix was included in a second PCR lasting about 6 to 12 cycles. One entry per CDR3 protein results from TCRdb running MiXCR on the 5' RACE reads. The sample contains 600,000 to 800,000 distinct CDR3 sequences, 20% to 25% of which appear only once. Sequencing used blood. Receptors originate from a man between 70 and 80 years old in good health.

J is TRBJ2-5 and V is TRBV20-1, with no clear D. The J call could be wrong; TRBJ2-1 is a better fit for the DNA end. The CDR3 totals 13 residues. Germline V gene lookup returns CDR1 DFQATT and CDR2 SNEGSKA (reference sequence). CDR3 sequence: CSASPRIYNEQFF. The DNA for the CDR3 is TGCAGTGCTAGCCCGCGAATATACAATGAGCAGTTCTTC.

A few counts support this clonotype. The V call is TRBV20-1, the J call TRBJ2-3; 9 bases match TRBD1. This CDR3 is 14 amino acids long. V was pared by 5 bases and J by 4 bases, with 7 bases of the junction left unmatched. The V gene's germline CDR1 is DFQATT and CDR2 SNEGSKA (reference sequence). CDR3 residues: CSAPRTGDADTQYF. The DNA for the CDR3 is TGCAGTGCTCCAAGGACAGGGGACGCAGATACGCAGTATTTT.

This clonotype was recorded at least ten times. The chain has TRBV7-9 and TRBJ2-6, with TRBD2 matching 9 bases. Germline V gene data show CDR1 as SEHNR and CDR2 as FQNEAQ (reference sequence). This CDR3 region has 17 residues. V gave up 3 bases and J gave up 1 base; unmatched junction bases: 4. The CDR3 DNA sequence: TGTGCCAGCAGCTTGAGTAGCGGGAGTTCTGGGGCCAACGTCCTGACTTTC. Amino acid sequence: CASSLSSGSSGANVLTF.

This clonotype was counted a few times. Because it lacks the conserved phenylalanine or tryptophan at the end, this CDR3 is likely a read error. The chain combines TRBV12-3 or TRBV12-4 with TRBJ2-1; 7 bases line up with TRBD2. The CDR3 length is 13 residues. J lost 7 bases, V lost 0 bases, and 0 bases had no gene match. The CDR3 protein is CASSLARGNEQFL. The CDR3 nucleotides read TGTGCCAGCAGTTTAGCGCGGGGGAATGAGCAGTTCCTC.

The V and J genes are TRBV4-2 and TRBJ2-3; the D call may be TRBD1 or TRBD2 (6 bases each). Between the trimmed V and J ends, which lost 4 bases and 1 base, there was a span of 15 bases. CDR1 and CDR2 (germline): LGHNA, YNFKEQ. The CDR3 totals 16 residues. In nucleotides, the CDR3 is TGTGCCAGCAGCCCAGGGGACGGGAGCGGCACAGATACGCAGTATTTT. Translation: CASSPGDGSGTDTQYF.

This clonotype has only one observation. The V and J genes are TRBV5-1 and TRBJ1-5; TRBD1 aligns across 7 bases. V was clipped by 0 bases and J by 5 bases; unmatched bases: 5. This CDR3 has 15 residues. Germline V CDR1 and CDR2: SGHRS, YFSETQ. The CDR3 nucleotides read TGCGCCAGCAGCTTGGAGGGGACAGAAGATCAGCCCCAGCATTTT. Its protein is CASSLEGTEDQPQHF.

This chain uses TRBV29-1 with TRBJ2-3, with D tentatively TRBD2 (6 bases). Per germline, CDR1 SQVTM and CDR2 ANQGSEA. The CDR3 has 13 amino acids. V was pared by 2 bases and J by 3 bases, with 9 bases between. This chain's CDR3 is CSVESAGTDTQYF. The CDR3 nucleotides are TGCAGCGTTGAATCTGCGGGGACAGATACGCAGTATTTT.

V usage is TRBV20-1 and J usage is TRBJ1-5; the D is unclear. The CDR3 contains 14 residues. V lost 3 bases and J lost 0, with 9 bases in between. Germline assignment: CDR1 DFQATT and CDR2 SNEGSKA (reference sequence). The CDR3 protein is CSASRQNSNQPQHF. DNA of the CDR3: TGCAGTGCTAGCAGGCAGAATAGCAATCAGCCCCAGCATTTT.

This chain joins TRBV7-9 and TRBJ2-1; the match to TRBD2 covers 9 bases. V shed 8 bases, J shed 0 bases, and the junction held 8 bases outside the gene matches. The CDR3 is made up of 16 amino acids. Germline assignment: CDR1 SEHNR and CDR2 FQNEAQ (reference sequence). Written as DNA, the CDR3 is TGTGCCAGCTCCCATAGCGGGAGAGTCTCCTACAATGAGCAGTTCTTC. Residues: CASSHSGRVSYNEQFF.

The rearrangement joins TRBV20-1 to TRBJ1-5; D remains ambiguous. The CDR3 totals 11 residues. The germline V and J ends were trimmed by 1 base and 7 bases, with 5 bases remaining between them. Germline CDR1 is DFQATT and CDR2 is SNEGSKA (reference sequence). The CDR3 region has the DNA TGCAGTGCTAGAGGAGGCCAGCCCCAGCATTTT. It codes for CSARGGQPQHF.

This clonotype was detected only a few times. This sequence joins TRBV27 and TRBJ2-7; no firm D call. The CDR3 runs 15 residues. Trimming took off 4 bases at V and 3 bases at J, with 16 bases between the two ends. Germline values: CDR1 MNHEY, CDR2 SMNVEV (reference sequence). The CDR3 is CASSSRATSVYEQYF. The CDR3 DNA is TGTGCCAGCAGTTCAAGAGCGACTTCCGTCTACGAGCAGTACTTC.

The chain carries TRBV10-3 and TRBJ2-5; maybe TRBD2 (5 bases). Trimming stripped 2 bases from V and 2 bases from J, with 12 bases between. CDR3 length equals 15 residues. Germline-derived CDR1 and CDR2 are ENHRY and SYGVKD. The chain's CDR3 is CAISEGRRGQETQYF. The CDR3 region has the DNA TGTGCCATCAGTGAGGGCAGGAGAGGGCAAGAGACCCAGTACTTC.

This rearrangement joins TRBV6-2 or TRBV6-3 to TRBJ2-5, with 7 bases fitting TRBD1. CDR3 length: 14 residues. V shed 6 bases and J 1 base; nucleotides not matched to a gene: 5. Germline CDR1 MNHEY, CDR2 SVGEGT. In DNA, the CDR3 is TGTGCCAGCAGACCCGGGACAGTCCAAGAGACCCAGTACTTC. It is translated as CASRPGTVQETQYF.

The J gene is TRBJ2-3, the V gene TRBV7-2; a weak D match, TRBD1 (6 bases). From germline, CDR1 is SGHTA and CDR2 FQGNSA. CDR3 length: 15 amino acids. Trimming shortened V by 5 bases and J by 2 bases, and 14 bases separated the two germline ends. The CDR3 region has the DNA TGTGCCAGCAGCCCCGGACAGCGCTTCACAGATACGCAGTATTTT. This encodes CASSPGQRFTDTQYF.

The table lists this clonotype with a few counts. The chain combines TRBV12-3 or TRBV12-4 with TRBJ2-2; D might be TRBD1 (6 bases). CDR3 length equals 16 residues. Trimming pared 5 bases from V and 5 bases from J, leaving 18 bases between. Here the CDR3 reads CASSHSEGVRTGELFF. For the CDR3, the DNA is TGTGCCAGCAGTCACTCTGAGGGGGTCAGGACCGGGGAGCTGTTTTTT.

J is TRBJ2-1 and V is TRBV20-1; 11 bases agree with TRBD2. This CDR3 is built from 15 residues. V lost 3 bases and J lost 4; bases outside the gene matches: 5. Germline values: CDR1 DFQATT, CDR2 SNEGSKA (reference sequence). CDR3 loop: CSASTTSGIYNEQFF. The CDR3, as DNA: TGCAGTGCTAGTACGACTAGCGGGATTTACAATGAGCAGTTCTTC.

The rearrangement links TRBV3-1 to TRBJ2-4, with 7 nucleotides matching TRBD1. CDR1 is LGHDT and CDR2 is YNNKEL in the germline V gene (reference sequence). V gave up 6 bases and J gave up 2 bases; unmatched junction bases: 10. This CDR3 has 16 residues. CDR3 residues: CASRDRQGGPKNIQYF. Here the CDR3 DNA reads TGTGCCAGCAGAGACCGACAGGGCGGGCCCAAAAACATTCAGTACTTC.

This clonotype has a count of ten or more. The chain combines TRBV7-9 with TRBJ2-5; D perhaps matches TRBD2 (5 bases). Germline V lookup: CDR1 SEHNR, CDR2 FQNEAQ (reference sequence). Trimming pared 2 bases from V and 2 bases from J, leaving 12 bases between. This CDR3 spans 15 amino acids. CDR3: CASSLREIGQETQYF. The DNA for the CDR3 is TGTGCCAGCAGCTTAAGGGAGATAGGGCAAGAGACCCAGTACTTC.

The rearrangement links TRBV12-3 or TRBV12-4 to TRBJ2-7; 8 bases are a match to TRBD1. The CDR3 has 13 amino acids. The J segment lost 6 bases and the V segment lost 5 bases, leaving 6 bases of the junction unmatched. CDR3 in DNA: TGTGCCAGCAGTGCCGCAGGGGGCCGCGAGCAGTACTTC. The encoded protein is CASSAAGGREQYF.

This clonotype has just one count. V is TRBV12-3 or TRBV12-4 and J is TRBJ1-2; D possibly corresponds to TRBD1 (6 bases). Trimming took off 3 bases at V and 9 bases at J, with 14 bases between the two ends. This CDR3 spans 13 amino acids. CDR3 residues: CASSLVGARSYTF. Here the CDR3 DNA reads TGTGCCAGCAGTTTGGTGGGGGCTAGGAGCTACACCTTC.

The chain joins TRBV20-1 to TRBJ1-5; the match to TRBD1 covers 8 bases. The germline gives CDR1 DFQATT, CDR2 SNEGSKA (reference sequence). This CDR3 is built from 15 residues. V lost 5 bases and J lost 2; bases outside the gene matches: 8. The chain's CDR3 is CSALRGLEGNQPQHF. The CDR3 coding sequence is TGCAGTGCTCTCAGGGGGCTAGAGGGCAATCAGCCCCAGCATTTT.

The chain has TRBV6-1 and TRBJ1-2, with D perhaps matching TRBD1 (5 bases). There are 13 residues in the CDR3. V lost 7 bases and J 8 bases, leaving 17 bases between the germline ends. Germline CDR1 and CDR2: MNHNS and SASEGT. The CDR3 DNA reads TGTGCCAGCACCTACGCGGGGGGTGAAGGCTACACCTTC. Amino acid sequence: CASTYAGGEGYTF.

The chain uses TRBV5-1 and TRBJ2-1; weak D call: TRBD2 (5 bases). This CDR3 contains 15 residues. V lost 1 base to trimming and J lost 9 bases, with 17 bases between them. Germline CDR1 reads SGHRS; CDR2 reads YFSETQ. DNA for the CDR3: TGCGCCAGCAGCTTGCGTCCGGACTCTATTGCTGAGCAGTTCTTC. This sequence encodes CASSLRPDSIAEQFF.

The V call is TRBV20-1, the J call TRBJ2-5; no clear D. Matching the DNA end better, TRBJ2-7 makes the J call doubtful. CDR3 length: 13 residues. Germline assignment: CDR1 DFQATT and CDR2 SNEGSKA (reference sequence). CDR3 sequence: CSAIGRATVEQYF. CDR3 DNA sequence: TGCAGTGCTATCGGTCGGGCCACGGTCGAGCAGTACTTC.

This clonotype occurred a few times. This chain uses TRBV20-1 with TRBJ2-1, with TRBD2 matching over 13 bases. CDR1 is DFQATT and CDR2 is SNEGSKA in the germline V gene (reference sequence). The trim removed 6 bases at V and 7 bases at J, leaving 18 bases unmatched. This CDR3 comprises 18 residues. CDR3 coding DNA: TGCAGTGCAGAAGGGACTAGCGGGAAAGGCCGCAGAGAGAATGAGCAGTTCTTC. It yields the protein CSAEGTSGKGRRENEQFF.

This clonotype was seen a handful of times. The chain links TRBV4-1 to TRBJ2-1; TRBD2 agrees at 10 bases. The germline gives CDR1 MGHRA, CDR2 YSYEKL. The CDR3 has 20 amino acids. With V trimmed by 0 bases and J by 4 bases, 15 bases remained unmatched. The CDR3 reads CASSQDVASGSSRRYNEQFF. CDR3 sequence (DNA): TGCGCCAGCAGCCAAGACGTAGCTAGCGGGAGTTCTCGTCGGTACAATGAGCAGTTCTTC.

The V gene is TRBV12-3 or TRBV12-4, the J gene TRBJ1-1; the match to TRBD1 covers 8 bases. Trimming removed 4 bases from V and 1 base from J; junction bases left unmatched: 2. CDR3 length equals 14 residues. The CDR3 nucleotides are TGTGCCAGCAGTTGGGGGACAGGGAACACTGAAGCTTTCTTT. Translation gives CASSWGTGNTEAFF.

The chain couples TRBV12-3 or TRBV12-4 to TRBJ2-7; 7 bases map to TRBD1. The CDR3 is made up of 14 amino acids. Trimming took 5 bases from V and 3 from J; bases not matched to a gene: 7. CDR3 amino acids: CASSPGDRNYEQYF. DNA of the CDR3: TGTGCCAGCAGTCCTGGGGACAGAAACTACGAGCAGTACTTC.

This clonotype has a count of ten or more. The rearrangement links TRBV28 to TRBJ2-3; 8 bases match TRBD2. Germline V CDR1 and CDR2: MDHEN, SYDVKM. This CDR3 comprises 12 residues. V lost 5 bases to trimming and J lost 8 bases; unmatched junction nucleotides: 3. In DNA form, the CDR3 reads TGTGCCAGCAGTGGGACTAGTCTTACGCAGTATTTT. It codes for CASSGTSLTQYF.